These 23 T cell receptor beta chains were sequenced from one sample in a study of regulatory T cells in long-lasting Graves disease. The time point: persistent/refractory GD, antithyroid drugs over 5 years with positive TRAb. PBMCs provided the RNA from which the TCR library was made. Assembly of TCR beta libraries relied on iRepertoire HTBI primers together with Arm-PCR of CDR3 regions. MiXCR was run by TCRdb on the multiplex PCR reads, yielding one entry per CDR3 protein. The sample consists of some 450,000 distinct CDR3 sequences, 23% of them appearing once. The source was peripheral blood mononuclear cells (PBMCs), collected when the disease was refractory, from a patient treated with antithyroid drugs. The receptor source for this set is a female donor with Graves disease.

A few counts support this clonotype. The gene calls are TRBV5-4 and TRBJ2-5, with 10 bases identical to TRBD2. This CDR3 comprises 15 residues. The ends lost 9 bases at V and 5 bases at J; junction bases unmatched: 13. CDR1 is SGHNT, CDR2 YYREEE, per germline (reference sequence). This chain's CDR3 is CATALASGSLETQYF. In DNA form, the CDR3 reads TGTGCCACCGCGTTGGCTAGCGGGAGTTTGGAGACCCAGTACTTC. Supplemented by reference TRBV5-4 and TRBJ2-5, the full variable domain reads ETGVTQSPTHLIKTRGQQVTLRCSSQSGHNTVSWYQQALGQGPQFIFQYYREEENGRGNFPPRFSGLQFPNYSSELNVNALELDDSALYLCATALASGSLETQYFGPGTRLLVL.

This clonotype was counted many times. The chain links TRBV2 to TRBJ1-2; D is unresolved. The CDR3 is made up of 13 amino acids. Looked up from germline, CDR1 is SNHLY and CDR2 is FYNNEI. The V end was cut by 6 bases, the J end by 0 bases, with 8 bases between. The DNA for the CDR3 is TGTGCCAGCAGGGCCAGTGCTAACTATGGCTACACCTTC. Its protein product is CASRASANYGYTF.

This clonotype was counted at least ten times. The chain employs TRBV6-2 or TRBV6-3 and TRBJ1-1, with no clear D. The CDR3 spans 15 residues. V was cut by 0 bases and J by 1 base, with 9 bases left in between. Germline V lookup: CDR1 MNHEY, CDR2 SVGEGT. The CDR3 DNA reads TGTGCCAGCAGTTACTCGCAAGGCACGAACACTGAAGCTTTCTTT. Translating it yields CASSYSQGTNTEAFF.

This clonotype was counted only a few times. The chain couples TRBV3-1 to TRBJ2-7; D may match TRBD1 or TRBD2 (5 bases each). The V and J ends lost 1 base and 4 bases respectively, with 8 bases between them. CDR3 length equals 13 residues. The V gene's germline CDR1 is LGHDT and CDR2 YNNKEL (reference sequence). The DNA of the CDR3 is TGTGCCAGCAGCCAAGTCGGGACGTACGAGCAGTACTTC. Its translation is CASSQVGTYEQYF.

This clonotype was seen a handful of times. This chain connects TRBV15 to TRBJ2-7; D possibly corresponds to TRBD1 (5 bases). The CDR3 loop spans 16 amino acids. V was pared by 1 base and J by 2 bases, with 15 bases between. CDR1 is LNHNV and CDR2 is YYDKDF in the germline V gene (reference sequence). CDR3 coding DNA: TGTGCCACCAGCAGAGTGTCTGGCCAGGGTGCCTACGAGCAGTACTTC. Its translation: CATSRVSGQGAYEQYF.

This clonotype was picked up many times. The rearrangement uses TRBV7-9 and TRBJ1-2, with D perhaps TRBD1 (5 bases). Germline assignment: CDR1 SEHNR and CDR2 FQNEAQ (reference sequence). Trimming cost V 5 bases and J 4 bases, with 17 bases left between them. The CDR3 loop spans 15 amino acids. CDR3 loop: CASSVSGTRSYGYTF. The CDR3 DNA reads as TGTGCCAGCAGCGTTTCCGGGACTCGGAGCTATGGCTACACCTTC.

This chain links TRBV18 with TRBJ1-5; possibly TRBD1 for D (5 bases). The V end lost 1 base, the J end lost 0 bases, and 16 bases lay between the germline ends. Germline V gene sequence: CDR1 KGHSH, CDR2 LQKENI. The CDR3 is 18 amino acids. The CDR3 sequence: CASSPQALRGASNQPQHF. The CDR3 bases are TGTGCCAGCTCACCACAGGCATTACGCGGGGCTAGCAATCAGCCCCAGCATTTT.

The chain links TRBV4-1 to TRBJ1-1; D unresolved. V shed 1 base and J shed 7 bases, with 16 bases lying between them. Germline V lookup: CDR1 MGHRA, CDR2 YSYEKL. This CDR3 has 15 residues. The CDR3 is CASSQVRAPLFEAFF. As DNA, the CDR3 is TGCGCCAGCAGCCAAGTTCGAGCCCCCCTCTTTGAAGCTTTCTTT.

J is TRBJ1-1 and V is TRBV20-1, with 7 bases that match TRBD1. The CDR3 has 12 amino acids. Germline CDR1 DFQATT, CDR2 SNEGSKA (reference sequence). CDR3 region: CRGTTGQTEAFF. The CDR3 DNA sequence: TGCAGGGGGACGACAGGGCAAACTGAAGCTTTCTTT.

This clonotype has only a few counts. This chain uses TRBV2 with TRBJ1-2, with a tentative D call TRBD1 (6 bases). Looked up from germline, CDR1 is SNHLY and CDR2 is FYNNEI. The CDR3 extends over 14 amino acids. The V end was cut by 5 bases, the J end by 4 bases, with 14 bases between. CDR3 region: CASSPGGDSYGYTF. CDR3 DNA: TGTGCCAGCAGTCCCGGGGGCGATAGCTATGGCTACACCTTC.

A few counts support this clonotype. The chain has TRBV6-6 and TRBJ1-6, with 10 nucleotides matching TRBD1. The germline gives CDR1 MNHNY, CDR2 SVGAGI (reference sequence). This CDR3 has 17 residues. V trimming: 0 bases; J trimming: 10 bases; junction bases outside the gene matches: 9. CDR3 loop: CASSYSISGTGESPLHF. The CDR3 DNA reads TGTGCCAGCAGTTACTCGATTTCCGGGACAGGGGAATCACCCCTCCACTTT.

This clonotype was seen many times. V and J are TRBV12-3 or TRBV12-4 and TRBJ2-7; D is perhaps TRBD2 (6 bases). The CDR3 extends over 15 amino acids. The ends were cut back, 6 bases at V and 1 base at J, with 16 bases in the middle. This chain's CDR3 is CASSLGGGGSYEQYF. CDR3 in DNA: TGTGCCAGCAGCCTGGGAGGCGGCGGTTCCTACGAGCAGTACTTC.

This clonotype was detected a few times. This chain uses TRBV29-1 with TRBJ2-7; TRBD2 matches 7 bases. J lost 5 bases, V lost 5 bases, and 9 bases had no gene match. Germline assignment: CDR1 SQVTM and CDR2 ANQGSEA. CDR3 length: 13 amino acids. The CDR3 region is CSVLAGVGDEQYF. CDR3 bases: TGCAGCGTTCTGGCGGGAGTAGGGGACGAGCAGTACTTC.

The chain combines TRBV20-1 with TRBJ2-7; no definite D call. The CDR3 has 15 residues. Deletions cut 4 bases from V and 0 bases from J, with 16 bases between. Looked up from germline, CDR1 is DFQATT and CDR2 is SNEGSKA (reference sequence). In nucleotides, the CDR3 is TGCAGTGCTATGGGTTTCAGAGTAGGCTCCTACGAGCAGTACTTC. Translating it yields CSAMGFRVGSYEQYF.

This clonotype was detected once. A read error may be the cause here, since a much bigger clone is one base away. This rearrangement joins TRBV6-5 to TRBJ1-1; 7 bases are a match to TRBD1. Per the germline V gene, CDR1 is MNHEY and CDR2 is SVGAGI. This CDR3 is 15 amino acids long. CDR3: CASSYEETGSFEALF. The CDR3 nucleotides read TGTGCCAGCAGTTACGAGGAGACAGGGAGTTTTGAAGCTCTCTTT.

This clonotype was counted ten times or more. V and J are TRBV6-1 and TRBJ2-7; D is possibly TRBD1 (5 bases). This CDR3 has 12 residues. Germline CDR1 is MNHNS and CDR2 is SASEGT. Trimming stripped 6 bases from V and 3 bases from J, with 9 bases between. As DNA, the CDR3 is TGTGCCAGCAGGGACACCAACTACGAGCAGTACTTC. This codes for CASRDTNYEQYF.

Only a few counts were recorded for this clonotype. The rearrangement links TRBV19 to TRBJ2-7, with 14 bases that match TRBD2. This CDR3 region has 16 residues. Trimming at V came to 7 bases and at J to 6 bases, leaving 11 bases not matched to a gene. Germline V CDR1 and CDR2: LNHDA, SQIVND (reference sequence). CDR3 loop: CASNPSGLAGAAEQYF. CDR3 in DNA: TGTGCCAGTAACCCCTCGGGACTAGCGGGAGCGGCCGAGCAGTACTTC.

This clonotype was observed a handful of times. A single base is all that separates this from a far larger clone, so a read error is likely. Because the CDR3 is missing its conserved closing phenylalanine or tryptophan, this is likely a read error. The chain employs TRBV7-3 and TRBJ1-2; maybe TRBD1 (5 bases). Germline CDR1 SGHTA, CDR2 FQGTGA. V was clipped by 2 bases and J by 8 bases, with 9 bases between them. CDR3 length: 12 amino acids. For the CDR3, the DNA is TGTGCCAGCAGCTTAGCAGGGTACGGCTACACCCTC. Translation gives CASSLAGYGYTL.

This clonotype was counted a few times. This chain links TRBV2 with TRBJ2-3; tentatively, D is TRBD1 or TRBD2 (7 bases each). Trimming shortened V by 9 bases and J by 5 bases, and 21 bases separated the two germline ends. The CDR3 has 15 amino acids. The germline gives CDR1 SNHLY, CDR2 FYNNEI. In DNA form, the CDR3 reads TGTGCCAGTGAGAAAGCGGGACAGCTGATAGATACGCAGTATTTT. It encodes CASEKAGQLIDTQYF.

This clonotype was seen at least ten times. The chain couples TRBV2 to TRBJ2-7; tentative D call: TRBD1 (6 bases). The CDR3 is made up of 15 amino acids. Germline V CDR1 and CDR2: SNHLY, FYNNEI. V lost 2 bases, J lost 5 bases, and 16 bases lay in between. The CDR3 bases are TGTGCCAGCAGTGAACTGACAGGCCTTTCTGACGAGCAGTACTTC. Translation: CASSELTGLSDEQYF.

The chain combines TRBV20-1 with TRBJ2-5; D is tentatively TRBD1 or TRBD2 (6 bases each). The CDR3 covers 14 residues. Trimming removed 3 bases from V and 1 base from J, with 12 bases in between. Germline CDR1 DFQATT, CDR2 SNEGSKA (reference sequence). The CDR3 DNA sequence: TGCAGTGCTAGCGGGGGCACTCCCCAAGAGACCCAGTACTTC. This encodes CSASGGTPQETQYF.

The chain links TRBV7-2 to TRBJ1-3; 7 bases fit TRBD1. Per germline, CDR1 SGHTA and CDR2 FQGNSA. The CDR3 has 17 amino acids. J lost 4 bases, V lost 2 bases, and 11 bases had no gene match. The CDR3: CASSLLFRGLSGNTIYF. The CDR3 region has the DNA TGTGCCAGCAGCTTACTTTTTAGGGGGCTATCCGGAAACACCATATATTTT. The complete variable domain, with remaining parts taken from reference TRBV7-2 and TRBJ1-3, reads GAGVSQSPSNKVTEKGKDVELRCDPISGHTALYWYRQSLGQGLEFLIYFQGNSAPDKSGLPSDRFSAERTGGSVSTLTIQRTQQEDSAVYLCASSLLFRGLSGNTIYFGEGSWLTVV.

This clonotype has at least ten counts. The chain carries TRBV2 and TRBJ1-5, with TRBD1 identical over 9 bases. The CDR3 is made up of 13 amino acids. V lost 5 bases, J lost 7 bases, and 3 bases stayed unmatched. Germline loops: CDR1 SNHLY, CDR2 FYNNEI. The CDR3 is CASSTGGPQPQHF. CDR3 coding DNA: TGTGCCAGCAGTACAGGGGGCCCCCAGCCCCAGCATTTT.